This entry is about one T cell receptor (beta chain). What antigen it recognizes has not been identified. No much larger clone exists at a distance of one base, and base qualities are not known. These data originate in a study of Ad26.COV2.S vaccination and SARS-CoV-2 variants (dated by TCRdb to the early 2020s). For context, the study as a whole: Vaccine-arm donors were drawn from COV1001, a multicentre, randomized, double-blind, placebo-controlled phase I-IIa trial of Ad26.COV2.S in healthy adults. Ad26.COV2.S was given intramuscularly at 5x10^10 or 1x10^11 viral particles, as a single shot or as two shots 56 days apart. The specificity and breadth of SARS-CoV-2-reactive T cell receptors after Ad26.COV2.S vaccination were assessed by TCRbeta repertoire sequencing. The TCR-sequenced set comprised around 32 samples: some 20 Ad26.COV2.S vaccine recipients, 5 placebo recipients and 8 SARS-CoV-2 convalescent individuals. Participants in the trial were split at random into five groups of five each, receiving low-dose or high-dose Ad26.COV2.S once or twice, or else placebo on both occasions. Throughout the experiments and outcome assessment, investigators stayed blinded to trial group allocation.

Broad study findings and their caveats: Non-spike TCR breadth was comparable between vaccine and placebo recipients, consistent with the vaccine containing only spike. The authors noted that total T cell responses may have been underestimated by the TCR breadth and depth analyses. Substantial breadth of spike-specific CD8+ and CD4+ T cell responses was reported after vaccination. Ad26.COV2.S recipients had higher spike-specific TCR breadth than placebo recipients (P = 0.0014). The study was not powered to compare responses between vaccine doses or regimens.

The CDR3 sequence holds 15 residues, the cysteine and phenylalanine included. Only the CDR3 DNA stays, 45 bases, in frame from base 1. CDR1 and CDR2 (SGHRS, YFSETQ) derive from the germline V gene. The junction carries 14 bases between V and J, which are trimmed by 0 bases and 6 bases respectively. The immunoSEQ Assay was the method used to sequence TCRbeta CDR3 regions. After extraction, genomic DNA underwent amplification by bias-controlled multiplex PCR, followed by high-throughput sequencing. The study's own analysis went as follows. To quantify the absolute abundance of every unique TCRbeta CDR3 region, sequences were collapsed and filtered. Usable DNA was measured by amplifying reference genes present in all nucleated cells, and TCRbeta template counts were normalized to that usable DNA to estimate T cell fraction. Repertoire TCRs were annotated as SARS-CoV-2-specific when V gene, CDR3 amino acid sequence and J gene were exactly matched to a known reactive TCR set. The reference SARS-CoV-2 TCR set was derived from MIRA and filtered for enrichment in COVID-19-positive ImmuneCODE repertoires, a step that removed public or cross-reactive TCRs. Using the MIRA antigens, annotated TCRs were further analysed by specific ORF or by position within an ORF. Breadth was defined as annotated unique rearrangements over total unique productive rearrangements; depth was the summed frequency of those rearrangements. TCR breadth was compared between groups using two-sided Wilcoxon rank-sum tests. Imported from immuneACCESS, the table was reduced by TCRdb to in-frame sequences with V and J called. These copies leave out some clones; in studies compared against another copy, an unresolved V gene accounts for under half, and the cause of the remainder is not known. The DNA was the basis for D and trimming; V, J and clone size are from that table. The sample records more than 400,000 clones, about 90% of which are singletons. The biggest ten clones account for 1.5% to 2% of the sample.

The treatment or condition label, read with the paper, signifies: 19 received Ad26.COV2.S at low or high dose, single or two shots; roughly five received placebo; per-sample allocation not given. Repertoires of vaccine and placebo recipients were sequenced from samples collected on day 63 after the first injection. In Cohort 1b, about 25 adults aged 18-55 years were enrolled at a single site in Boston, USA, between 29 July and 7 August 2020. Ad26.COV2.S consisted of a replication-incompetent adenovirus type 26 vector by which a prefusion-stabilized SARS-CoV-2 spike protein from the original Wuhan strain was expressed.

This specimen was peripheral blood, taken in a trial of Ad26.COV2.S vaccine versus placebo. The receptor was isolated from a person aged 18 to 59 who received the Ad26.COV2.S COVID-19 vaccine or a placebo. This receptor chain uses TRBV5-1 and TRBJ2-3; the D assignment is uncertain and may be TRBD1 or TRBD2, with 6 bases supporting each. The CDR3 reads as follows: CASSLVPGALDTQYF. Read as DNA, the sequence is TGCGCCAGCAGCTTGGTACCGGGGGCCCTTGATACGCAGTATTTT.